The rows below give T cell receptor beta chains drawn from one sample of a study of T cell responses to AZD1222 COVID-19 vaccine. Sequencing was performed with immunoSEQ multiplex PCR; in TCRdb, only in-frame clones are kept and a portion is missing. Of 180,000 or so clones detected, around 90% appear once; the ten largest clones hold 25% to 30%. The source material was peripheral blood, sampled 28 days after the second AZD1222 dose. These receptors originate from an adult who received the AZD1222 COVID-19 vaccine. Both conserved end residues are part of each CDR3. Fields, in order: J gene, clone size, V gene, CDR3 length, D gene, CDR3 DNA, CDR3 protein. A D gene is named only where the DNA matches it firmly. Expanded clones are given a class, and other clones once, few, many or no size at all.

>TRBJ1-3|NA|TRBV28|14|NA
TGTGCCAGCAGTTTCGACAGCTCTGGAAACACCATATATTTT
CASSFDSSGNTIYF
>TRBJ1-5|NA|TRBV6-5|14|NA
TGTGCCAGCAGTTACTCGCAGGAGAGGCAGCCCCAGCATTTT
CASSYSQERQPQHF
>TRBJ1-3|NA|TRBV30|15|NA
TGTGCCTGGAGTGGGGGACGCCTCTCTGGAAACACCATATATTTT
CAWSGGRLSGNTIYF
>TRBJ2-7|NA|TRBV21-1|17|NA
TGTGCCAGCAGCAAAGTTTTTTTGGCAGGGGCTATCTACGAGCAGTACTTC
CASSKVFLAGAIYEQYF
>TRBJ2-6|NA|TRBV30|17|NA
TGTGCCGGACCCACCGGGACACTAGGCTCTGGGGCCAACGTCCTGACTTTC
CAGPTGTLGSGANVLTF
>TRBJ1-5|NA|TRBV24-1|15|TRBD1
TGTGCCACCCCCGACAGGGCGCACAGCAATCAGCCCCAGCATTTT
CATPDRAHSNQPQHF
>TRBJ2-4|NA|TRBV28|14|TRBD2
TGTGCCAGCACCCCTAGCGGGGGCAAAAACATTCAGTACTTC
CASTPSGGKNIQYF
>TRBJ1-5|NA|TRBV5-1|16|TRBD1
TGCGCCAGCAGCTTGGATCCGGGACAGACGAATCAGCCCCAGCATTTT
CASSLDPGQTNQPQHF
>TRBJ2-7|NA|TRBV30|14|TRBD1
TGTGCCTGGAGTCTGGCAGGGGGCATGTACGAGCAGTACTTC
CAWSLAGGMYEQYF
>TRBJ2-2|once|TRBV19|16|TRBD1
TGTGCCAGTTGGTATGCCGGGACAGGGAACACCGGGGAGCTGTTTTTT
CASWYAGTGNTGELFF
>TRBJ2-2|NA|TRBV28|18|NA
TGTGCCAGCATCCTACTCGAGGGGGTGGGAGTGAACACCGGGGAGCTGTTTTTT
CASILLEGVGVNTGELFF